These T cell receptor beta chains were read from a single sample in a study of shared clonotypes between healthy human individuals. Sequenced by immunoSEQ multiplex PCR; TCRdb stores in-frame clones only, minus some. The data show roughly 480,000 clones, around 80% seen once. The sample taken for sequencing was PBMCs. These receptors all stem from a woman between 40 and 50 years old in good health. Some clones in this sample may be carry-over from other donors' samples. The CDR3 runs from the conserved cysteine through the conserved F or W. The order of the fields is CDR3 DNA, CDR3 protein, clone size, V gene, J gene, D gene. A D gene is named only where the DNA matches it firmly. Rows may omit the clone size; those that give it use once, few, many or a size class.

CDR3 DNA: TGCGCCAGCAAAAAACTCGCGGGGGAGGCCTACGAGCAGTACTTC
CDR3 protein: CASKKLAGEAYEQYF
clone size: NA
V gene: TRBV5-1
J gene: TRBJ2-7
D gene: TRBD2

CDR3 DNA: TGTGCCAGCAGTACGACAGGGGGCCTAACTAATGAAAAACTGTTTTTT
CDR3 protein: CASSTTGGLTNEKLFF
clone size: many
V gene: TRBV27
J gene: TRBJ1-4
D gene: TRBD1

CDR3 DNA: TGCGCCAGCAGCCGGGACAGGGTTGATGGTAATGAGCAGTTCTTC
CDR3 protein: CASSRDRVDGNEQFF
clone size: NA
V gene: TRBV5-1
J gene: TRBJ2-1
D gene: TRBD1

CDR3 DNA: TGTGCCAGCTCACCAACAGTGAGTTCGCGGGAGCAGTTCTTC
CDR3 protein: CASSPTVSSREQFF
clone size: NA
V gene: TRBV18
J gene: TRBJ2-1
D gene: NA

CDR3 DNA: TGTGCCAGCAGTTACCGGGGTGGAACTGAAGCTTTCTTT
CDR3 protein: CASSYRGGTEAFF
clone size: NA
V gene: TRBV6-5
J gene: TRBJ1-1
D gene: NA

CDR3 DNA: TGTGCCAGCAGCTCCGAGGGGGGTGGAGGTGATGGCTACACCTTC
CDR3 protein: CASSSEGGGGDGYTF
clone size: few
V gene: TRBV6-4
J gene: TRBJ1-2
D gene: NA

CDR3 DNA: TGTGCCATCAGCGGGACTAGCGGAGACACAGATACGCAGTATTTT
CDR3 protein: CAISGTSGDTDTQYF
clone size: NA
V gene: TRBV10-3
J gene: TRBJ2-3
D gene: TRBD2

CDR3 DNA: TGTGCCAGCAGTTTTTTCGGGAAGCCCCAGCATTTT
CDR3 protein: CASSFFGKPQHF
clone size: NA
V gene: TRBV28
J gene: TRBJ1-5
D gene: NA

CDR3 DNA: TGTGCCAGCTCACCGGAATTATACGAGCAGTACTTC
CDR3 protein: CASSPELYEQYF
clone size: NA
V gene: TRBV18
J gene: TRBJ2-7
D gene: NA

CDR3 DNA: TGTGCCAGCAGCTTAGTTTCTCGGGACTACACAGATACGCAGTATTTT
CDR3 protein: CASSLVSRDYTDTQYF
clone size: NA
V gene: TRBV7-6
J gene: TRBJ2-3
D gene: TRBD2

CDR3 DNA: TGTGCCAGCAGCCCCTACCTAGCGGACCGCACAGATACGCAGTATTTT
CDR3 protein: CASSPYLADRTDTQYF
clone size: NA
V gene: TRBV7-9
J gene: TRBJ2-3
D gene: TRBD2

CDR3 DNA: TGTGCCAGCAGCACCCGCGGGGGTGTCTCCTACAATGAGCAGTTCTTC
CDR3 protein: CASSTRGGVSYNEQFF
clone size: NA
V gene: TRBV9
J gene: TRBJ2-1
D gene: TRBD2

CDR3 DNA: TGTGCCAGCTCACCACATGCGAACGGAGAGCAGTACTTC
CDR3 protein: CASSPHANGEQYF
clone size: NA
V gene: TRBV18
J gene: TRBJ2-7
D gene: NA

CDR3 DNA: TGCGCCAGCAGCTTGGATGCCGGAGGCGCAGATACGCAGTATTTT
CDR3 protein: CASSLDAGGADTQYF
clone size: many
V gene: TRBV5-1
J gene: TRBJ2-3
D gene: NA

CDR3 DNA: TGTGCCAGCAGCTTCAGGGGTATCGGTGGCTACACCTTC
CDR3 protein: CASSFRGIGGYTF
clone size: NA
V gene: TRBV7-6
J gene: TRBJ1-2
D gene: NA

CDR3 DNA: TGTGCCAGCAGCGGGCAACGGAACACTGAAGCTTTCTTT
CDR3 protein: CASSGQRNTEAFF
clone size: NA
V gene: TRBV7-2
J gene: TRBJ1-1
D gene: NA